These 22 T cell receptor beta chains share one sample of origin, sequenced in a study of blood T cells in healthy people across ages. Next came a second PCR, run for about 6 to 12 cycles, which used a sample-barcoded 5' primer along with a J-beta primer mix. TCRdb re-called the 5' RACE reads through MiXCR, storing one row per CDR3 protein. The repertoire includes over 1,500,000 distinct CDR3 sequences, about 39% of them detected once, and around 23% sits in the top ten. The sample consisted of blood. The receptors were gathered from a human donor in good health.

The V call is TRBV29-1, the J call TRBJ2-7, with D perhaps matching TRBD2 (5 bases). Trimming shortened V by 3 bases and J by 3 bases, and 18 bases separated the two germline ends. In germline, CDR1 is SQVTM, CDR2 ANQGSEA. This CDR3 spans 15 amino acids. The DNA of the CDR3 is TGCAGCGTTGACGGGGAGCACGGGGAGCTCTACGAGCAGTACTTC. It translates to CSVDGEHGELYEQYF.

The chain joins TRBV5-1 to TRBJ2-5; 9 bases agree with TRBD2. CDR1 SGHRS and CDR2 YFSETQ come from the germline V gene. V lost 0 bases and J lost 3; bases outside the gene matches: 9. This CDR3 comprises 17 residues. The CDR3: CASSLVGASGEKETQYF. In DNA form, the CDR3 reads TGCGCCAGCAGCTTGGTCGGAGCTAGCGGGGAAAAAGAGACCCAGTACTTC.

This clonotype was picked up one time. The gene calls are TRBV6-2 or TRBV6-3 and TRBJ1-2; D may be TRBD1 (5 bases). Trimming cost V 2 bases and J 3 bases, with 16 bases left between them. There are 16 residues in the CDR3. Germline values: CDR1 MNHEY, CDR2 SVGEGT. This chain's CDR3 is CASSYVLGGSDYGYTF. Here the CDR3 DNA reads TGTGCCAGCAGTTACGTGCTCGGGGGTTCGGACTATGGCTACACCTTC.

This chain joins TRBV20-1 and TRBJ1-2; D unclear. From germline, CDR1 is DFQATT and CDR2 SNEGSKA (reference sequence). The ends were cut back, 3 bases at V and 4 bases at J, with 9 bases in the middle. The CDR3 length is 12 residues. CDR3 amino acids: CSARKSSYGYTF. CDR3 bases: TGCAGTGCTAGGAAGTCCTCCTATGGCTACACCTTC.

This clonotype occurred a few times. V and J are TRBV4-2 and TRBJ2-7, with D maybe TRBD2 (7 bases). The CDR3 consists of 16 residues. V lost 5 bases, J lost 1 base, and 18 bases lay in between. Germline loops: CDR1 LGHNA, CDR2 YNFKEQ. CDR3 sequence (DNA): TGTGCCAGCAGCGACTGGGGGGGCCAATTGTCCTACGAGCAGTACTTC. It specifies CASSDWGGQLSYEQYF.

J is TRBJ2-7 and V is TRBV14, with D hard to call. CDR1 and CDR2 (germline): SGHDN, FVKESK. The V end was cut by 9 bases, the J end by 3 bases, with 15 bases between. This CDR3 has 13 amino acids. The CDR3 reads CARRWGTLYEQYF. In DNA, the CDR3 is TGTGCCAGGAGGTGGGGAACTCTCTACGAGCAGTACTTC.

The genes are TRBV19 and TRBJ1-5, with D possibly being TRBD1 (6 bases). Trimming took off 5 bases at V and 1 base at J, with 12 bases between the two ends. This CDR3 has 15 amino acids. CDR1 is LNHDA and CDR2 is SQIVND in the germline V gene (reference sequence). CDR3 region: CASSPGVLSNQPQHF. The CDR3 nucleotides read TGTGCCAGTAGTCCAGGGGTTCTCAGCAATCAGCCCCAGCATTTT.

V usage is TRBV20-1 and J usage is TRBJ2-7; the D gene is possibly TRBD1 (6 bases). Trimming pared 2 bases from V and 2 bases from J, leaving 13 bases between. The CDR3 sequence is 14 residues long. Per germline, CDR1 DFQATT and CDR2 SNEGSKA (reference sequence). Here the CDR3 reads CSARQGFGAYEQYF. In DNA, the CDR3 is TGCAGTGCTAGACAGGGGTTCGGTGCCTACGAGCAGTACTTC.

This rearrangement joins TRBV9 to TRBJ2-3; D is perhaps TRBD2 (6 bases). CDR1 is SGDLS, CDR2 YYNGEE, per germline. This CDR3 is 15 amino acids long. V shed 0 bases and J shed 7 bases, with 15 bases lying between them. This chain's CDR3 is CASSVGDSLLYTQYF. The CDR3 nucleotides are TGTGCCAGCAGCGTAGGGGACTCCCTATTATATACGCAGTATTTT.

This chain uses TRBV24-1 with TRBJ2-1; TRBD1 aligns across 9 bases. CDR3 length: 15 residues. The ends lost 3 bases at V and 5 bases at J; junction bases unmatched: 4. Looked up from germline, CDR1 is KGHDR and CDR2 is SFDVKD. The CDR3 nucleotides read TGTGCCACCAGTGATCCCAGGACAGGGGACAATGAGCAGTTCTTC. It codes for CATSDPRTGDNEQFF.

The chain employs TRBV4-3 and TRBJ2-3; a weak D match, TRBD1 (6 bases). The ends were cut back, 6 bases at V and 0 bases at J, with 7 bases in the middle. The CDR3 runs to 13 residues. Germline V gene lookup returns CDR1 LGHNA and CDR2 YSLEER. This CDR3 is CASRGQSTDTQYF. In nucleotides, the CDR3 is TGCGCCAGCAGGGGACAAAGCACAGATACGCAGTATTTT.

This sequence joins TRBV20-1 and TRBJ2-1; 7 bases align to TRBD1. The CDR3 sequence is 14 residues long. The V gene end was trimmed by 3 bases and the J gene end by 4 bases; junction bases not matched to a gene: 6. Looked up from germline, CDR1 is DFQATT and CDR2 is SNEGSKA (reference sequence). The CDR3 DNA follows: TGCAGTGCTAGGAGACAGGGTGGATACAATGAGCAGTTCTTC. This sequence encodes CSARRQGGYNEQFF.

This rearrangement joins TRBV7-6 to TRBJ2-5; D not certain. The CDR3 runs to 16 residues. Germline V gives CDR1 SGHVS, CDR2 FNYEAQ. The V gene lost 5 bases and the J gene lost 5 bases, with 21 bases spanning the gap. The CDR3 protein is CASSPDTIILGETQYF. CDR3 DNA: TGTGCCAGCAGCCCCGATACTATAATACTGGGGGAGACCCAGTACTTC.

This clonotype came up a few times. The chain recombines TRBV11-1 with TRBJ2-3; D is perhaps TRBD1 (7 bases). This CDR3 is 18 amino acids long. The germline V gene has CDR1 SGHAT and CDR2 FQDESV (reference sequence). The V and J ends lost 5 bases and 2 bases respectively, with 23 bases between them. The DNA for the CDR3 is TGTGCCAGCAGCCACCGGGACAGAAGGAGGGCTGTCACAGATACGCAGTATTTT. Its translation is CASSHRDRRRAVTDTQYF.

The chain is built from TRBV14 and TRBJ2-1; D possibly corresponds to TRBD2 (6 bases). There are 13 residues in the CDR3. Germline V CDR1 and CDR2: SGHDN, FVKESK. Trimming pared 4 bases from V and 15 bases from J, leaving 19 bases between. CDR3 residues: CASSLIQRAIPFF. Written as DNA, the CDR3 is TGTGCCAGCAGCCTCATACAGCGGGCAATCCCGTTCTTC. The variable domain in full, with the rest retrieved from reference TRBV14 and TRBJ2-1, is EAGVTQFPSHSVIEKGQTVTLRCDPISGHDNLYWYRRVMGKEIKFLLHFVKESKQDESGMPNNRFLAERTGGTYSTLKVQPAELEDSGVYFCASSLIQRAIPFFGPGTRLTVL.

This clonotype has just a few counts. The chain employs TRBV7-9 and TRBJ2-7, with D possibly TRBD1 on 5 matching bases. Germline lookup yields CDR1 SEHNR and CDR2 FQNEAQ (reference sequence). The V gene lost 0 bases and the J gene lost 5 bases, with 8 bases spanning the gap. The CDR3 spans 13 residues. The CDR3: CASSLATANEQYF. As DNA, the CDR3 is TGTGCCAGCAGCTTAGCGACAGCCAACGAGCAGTACTTC.

The CDR3 coding sequence is TGTGCCAGCCCCGTAGCGGCGGGCGGCTACACCTTC. Translated, it gives CASPVAAGGYTF. This chain uses TRBV7-9 with TRBJ1-2, with no clear D. Germline loops: CDR1 SEHNR, CDR2 FQNEAQ (reference sequence). The CDR3 contains 12 residues. The germline V and J ends were trimmed by 8 bases and 8 bases, with 15 bases remaining between them.

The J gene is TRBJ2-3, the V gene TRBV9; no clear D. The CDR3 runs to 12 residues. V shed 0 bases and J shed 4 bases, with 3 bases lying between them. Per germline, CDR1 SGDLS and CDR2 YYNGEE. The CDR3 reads CASSVDADTQYF. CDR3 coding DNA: TGTGCCAGCAGCGTAGATGCAGATACGCAGTATTTT.

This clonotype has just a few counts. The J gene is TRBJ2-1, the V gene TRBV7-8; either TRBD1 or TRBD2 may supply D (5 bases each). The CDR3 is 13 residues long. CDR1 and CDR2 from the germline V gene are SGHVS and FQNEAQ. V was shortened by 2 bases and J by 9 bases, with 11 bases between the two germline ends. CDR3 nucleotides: TGTGCCAGCAGCTTACCCACTAGGGGTGAGCAGTTCTTC. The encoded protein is CASSLPTRGEQFF.

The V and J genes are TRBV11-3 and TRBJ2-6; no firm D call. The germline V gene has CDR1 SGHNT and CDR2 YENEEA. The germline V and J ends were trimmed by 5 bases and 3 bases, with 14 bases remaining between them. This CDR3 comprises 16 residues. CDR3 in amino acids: CASSRGPFYGANVLTF. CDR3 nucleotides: TGTGCCAGCAGCCGCGGCCCCTTCTATGGGGCCAACGTCCTGACTTTC. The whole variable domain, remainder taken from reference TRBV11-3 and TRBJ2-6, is EAGVVQSPRYKIIEKKQPVAFWCNPISGHNTLYWYLQNLGQGPELLIRYENEEAVDDSQLPKDRFSAERLKGVDSTLKIQPAELGDSAVYLCASSRGPFYGANVLTFGAGSRLTVL.

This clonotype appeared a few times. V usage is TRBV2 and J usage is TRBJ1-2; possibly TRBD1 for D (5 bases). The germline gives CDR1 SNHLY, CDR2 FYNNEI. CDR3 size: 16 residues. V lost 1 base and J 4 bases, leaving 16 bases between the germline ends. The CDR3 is CASSEVGTEQGYGYTF. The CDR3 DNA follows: TGTGCCAGCAGTGAAGTTGGGACGGAACAAGGCTATGGCTACACCTTC.

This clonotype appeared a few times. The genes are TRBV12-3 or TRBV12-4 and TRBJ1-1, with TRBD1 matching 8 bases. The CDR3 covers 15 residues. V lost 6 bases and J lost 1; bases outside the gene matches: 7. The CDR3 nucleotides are TGTGCCAGCAGCTTGCTTGGGACAGGGAACACTGAAGCTTTCTTT. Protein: CASSLLGTGNTEAFF.